The subject of this entry is one T cell receptor (beta chain). The data originate from a study of T cell changes during pregnancy in multiple sclerosis. The CDR3 loop spans 14 amino acids. V was clipped by 7 bases and J by 4 bases; unmatched bases: 7. CDR1 is MNHEY and CDR2 is SMNVEV in the germline V gene (reference sequence). Some clones are missing from TCRdb's copy, which holds only in-frame ones; the method was immunoSEQ multiplex PCR. The sample yields 39,000 or so clones, about 91% seen once. The starting material was CD8+ T cells from peripheral blood mononuclear cells, obtained after pregnancy. The receptor was derived from a female donor with multiple sclerosis, enrolled in a pregnancy study. The chain has TRBV27 and TRBJ1-1, with 9 nucleotides matching TRBD1. CDR3 in amino acids: CASTTGTGPTEAFF. CDR3 in DNA: TGTGCCAGCACTACCGGGACAGGGCCCACTGAAGCTTTCTTT.